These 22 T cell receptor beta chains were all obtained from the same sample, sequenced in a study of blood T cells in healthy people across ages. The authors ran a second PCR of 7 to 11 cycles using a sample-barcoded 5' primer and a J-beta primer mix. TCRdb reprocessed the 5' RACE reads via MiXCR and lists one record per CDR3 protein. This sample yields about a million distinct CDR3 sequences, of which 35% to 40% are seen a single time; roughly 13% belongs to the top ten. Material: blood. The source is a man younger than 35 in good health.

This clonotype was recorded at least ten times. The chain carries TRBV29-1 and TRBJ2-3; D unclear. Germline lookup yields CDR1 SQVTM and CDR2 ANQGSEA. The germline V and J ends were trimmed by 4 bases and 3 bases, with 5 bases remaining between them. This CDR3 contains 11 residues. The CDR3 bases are TGCAGCGTTGGTGGTACAGATACGCAGTATTTT. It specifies CSVGGTDTQYF.

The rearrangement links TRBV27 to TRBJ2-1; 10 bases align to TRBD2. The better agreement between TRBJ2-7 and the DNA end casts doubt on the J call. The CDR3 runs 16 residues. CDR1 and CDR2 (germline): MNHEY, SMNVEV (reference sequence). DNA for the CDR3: TGTGCCAGCAGTTTGCTAGCGGGGGTTTCCTACAATGAGCAGTACTTC. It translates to CASSLLAGVSYNEQYF.

This CDR3 is CASSYSPRRSNEQFF. CDR3 DNA: TGTGCCAGCAGTTACTCGCCTAGAAGGTCCAATGAGCAGTTCTTC. The chain is built from TRBV6-5 and TRBJ2-1, with no clear D. Germline V gene lookup returns CDR1 MNHEY and CDR2 SVGAGI. The CDR3 totals 15 residues. The V gene lost 0 bases and the J gene lost 6 bases, with 12 bases spanning the gap.

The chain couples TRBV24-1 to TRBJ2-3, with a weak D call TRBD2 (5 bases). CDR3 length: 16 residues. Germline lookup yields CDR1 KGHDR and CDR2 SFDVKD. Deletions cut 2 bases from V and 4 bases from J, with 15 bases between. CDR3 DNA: TGTGCCACCAGTGATTCAGGACGGGGTAGCGCAGATACGCAGTATTTT. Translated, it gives CATSDSGRGSADTQYF.

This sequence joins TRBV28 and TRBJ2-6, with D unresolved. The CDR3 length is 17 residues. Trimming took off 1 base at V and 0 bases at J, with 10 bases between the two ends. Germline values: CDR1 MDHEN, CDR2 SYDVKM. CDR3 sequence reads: CASSLFGVDSGANVLTF. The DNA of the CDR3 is TGTGCCAGCAGTTTATTTGGGGTCGACTCTGGGGCCAACGTCCTGACTTTC. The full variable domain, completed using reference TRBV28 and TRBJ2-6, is DVKVTQSSRYLVKRTGEKVFLECVQDMDHENMFWYRQDPGLGLRLIYFSYDVKMKEKGDIPEGYSVSREKKERFSLILESASTNQTSMYLCASSLFGVDSGANVLTFGAGSRLTVL.

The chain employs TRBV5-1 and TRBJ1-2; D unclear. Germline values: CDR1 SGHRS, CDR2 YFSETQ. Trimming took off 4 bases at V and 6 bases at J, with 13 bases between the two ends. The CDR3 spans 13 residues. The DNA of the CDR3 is TGCGCCAGCAGCGTGGGCGCAGTGGATGGCTACACCTTC. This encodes CASSVGAVDGYTF.

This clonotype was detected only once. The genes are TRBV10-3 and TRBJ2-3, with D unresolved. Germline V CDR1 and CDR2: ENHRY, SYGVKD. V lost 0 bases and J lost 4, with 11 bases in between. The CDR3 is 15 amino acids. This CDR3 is CAISESSSYADTQYF. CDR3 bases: TGTGCCATCAGTGAGTCATCGAGCTACGCAGATACGCAGTATTTT.

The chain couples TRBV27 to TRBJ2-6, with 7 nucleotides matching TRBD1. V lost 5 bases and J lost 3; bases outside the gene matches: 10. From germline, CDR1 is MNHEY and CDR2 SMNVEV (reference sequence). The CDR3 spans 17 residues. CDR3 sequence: CASSPHRGTHGANVLTF. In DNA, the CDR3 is TGTGCCAGCAGTCCCCACAGGGGTACCCATGGGGCCAACGTCCTGACTTTC.

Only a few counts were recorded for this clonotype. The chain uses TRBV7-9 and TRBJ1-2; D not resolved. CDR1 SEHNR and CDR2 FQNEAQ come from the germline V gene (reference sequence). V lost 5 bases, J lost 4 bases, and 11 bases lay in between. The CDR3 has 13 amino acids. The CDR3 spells CASSVEGSYGYTF. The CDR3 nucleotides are TGTGCCAGCAGCGTAGAAGGGTCCTATGGCTACACCTTC.

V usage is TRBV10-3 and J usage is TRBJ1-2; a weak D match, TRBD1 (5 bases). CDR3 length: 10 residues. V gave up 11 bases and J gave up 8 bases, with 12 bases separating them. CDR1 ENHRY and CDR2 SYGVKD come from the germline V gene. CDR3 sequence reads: CAAQGEGYTF. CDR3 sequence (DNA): TGTGCCGCCCAGGGAGAAGGCTACACCTTC.

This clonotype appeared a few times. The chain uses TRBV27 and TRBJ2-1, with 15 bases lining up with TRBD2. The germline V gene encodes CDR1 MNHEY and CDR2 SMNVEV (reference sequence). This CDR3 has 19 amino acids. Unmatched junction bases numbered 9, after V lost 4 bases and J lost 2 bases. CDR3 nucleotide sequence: TGTGCCAGCAGTTCCCTAGGGACTAGCGGGGGGTACGCCTACAATGAGCAGTTCTTC. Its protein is CASSSLGTSGGYAYNEQFF.

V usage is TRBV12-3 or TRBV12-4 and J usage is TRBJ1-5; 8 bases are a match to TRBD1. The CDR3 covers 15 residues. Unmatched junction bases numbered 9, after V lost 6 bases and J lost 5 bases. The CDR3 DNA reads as TGTGCCAGCAGAGCGGGGACAGGATTTTATCAGCCCCAGCATTTT. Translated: CASRAGTGFYQPQHF.

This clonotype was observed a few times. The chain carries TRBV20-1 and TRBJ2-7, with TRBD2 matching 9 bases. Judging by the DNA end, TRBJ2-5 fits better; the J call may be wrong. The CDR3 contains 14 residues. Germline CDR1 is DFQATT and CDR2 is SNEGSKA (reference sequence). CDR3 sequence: CSARRLAGLETQYF. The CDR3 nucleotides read TGCAGTGCTAGGAGGCTAGCGGGGTTGGAGACCCAGTACTTC.

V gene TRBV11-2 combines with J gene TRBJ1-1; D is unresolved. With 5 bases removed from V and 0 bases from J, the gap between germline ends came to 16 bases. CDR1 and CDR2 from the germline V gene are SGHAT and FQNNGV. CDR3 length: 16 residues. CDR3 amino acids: CASSNTRRTMNTEAFF. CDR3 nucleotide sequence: TGTGCCAGCAGCAATACGCGACGGACCATGAACACTGAAGCTTTCTTT.

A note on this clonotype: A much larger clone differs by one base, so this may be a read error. CDR3 sequence: CVHNVSGKSNGYTF. The CDR3 DNA reads as TGTGTACACAACGTATCAGGGAAATCAAATGGCTACACCTTC. The chain employs TRBV21-1 and TRBJ1-2; TRBD1 is the table's D call, not checked against the DNA. TRBV21-1 is marked as a pseudogene. The CDR3 length is 14 residues.

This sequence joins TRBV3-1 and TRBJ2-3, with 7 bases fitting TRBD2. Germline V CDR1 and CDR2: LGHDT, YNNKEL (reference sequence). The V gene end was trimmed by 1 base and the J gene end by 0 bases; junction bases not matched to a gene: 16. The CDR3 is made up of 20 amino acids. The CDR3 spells CASSQGGMGWLAVSTDTQYF. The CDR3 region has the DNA TGTGCCAGCAGCCAAGGTGGAATGGGCTGGCTAGCGGTGAGCACAGATACGCAGTATTTT.

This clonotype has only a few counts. CDR3: CASSSTSGGNNEQFF. The CDR3, as DNA: TGCGCCAGCAGCTCAACTAGCGGGGGGAATAATGAGCAGTTCTTC. V is TRBV5-1 and J is TRBJ2-1; 12 bases line up with TRBD2. V was pared by 3 bases and J by 7 bases, with 5 bases of the junction left unmatched. Per germline, CDR1 SGHRS and CDR2 YFSETQ. The CDR3 is 15 amino acids.

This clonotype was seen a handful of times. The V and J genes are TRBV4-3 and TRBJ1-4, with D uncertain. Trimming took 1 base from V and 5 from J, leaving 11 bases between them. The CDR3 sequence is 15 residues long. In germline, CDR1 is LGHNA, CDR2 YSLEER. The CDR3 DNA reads TGCGCCAGCAGCCAAGCTTCCGGACCCAATGAAAAACTGTTTTTT. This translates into CASSQASGPNEKLFF.

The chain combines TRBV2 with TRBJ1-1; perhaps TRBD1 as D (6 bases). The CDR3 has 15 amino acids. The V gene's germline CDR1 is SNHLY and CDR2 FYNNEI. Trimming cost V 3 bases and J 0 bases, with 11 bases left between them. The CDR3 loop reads CASSELDSMNTEAFF. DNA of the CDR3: TGTGCCAGCAGTGAGCTGGACAGTATGAACACTGAAGCTTTCTTT.

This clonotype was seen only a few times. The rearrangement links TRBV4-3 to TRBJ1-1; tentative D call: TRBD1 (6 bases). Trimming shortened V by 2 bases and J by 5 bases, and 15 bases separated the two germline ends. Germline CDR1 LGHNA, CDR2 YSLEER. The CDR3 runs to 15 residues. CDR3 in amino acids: CASSQNIYRDTEAFF. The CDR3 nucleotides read TGCGCCAGCAGCCAAAACATCTACAGGGATACTGAAGCTTTCTTT.

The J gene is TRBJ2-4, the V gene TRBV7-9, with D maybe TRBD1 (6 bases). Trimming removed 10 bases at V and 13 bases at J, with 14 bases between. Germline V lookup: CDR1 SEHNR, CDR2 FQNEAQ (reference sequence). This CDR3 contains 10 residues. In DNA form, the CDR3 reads TGTGCCACTGGACCGGGACAACAGTACTTC. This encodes CATGPGQQYF.

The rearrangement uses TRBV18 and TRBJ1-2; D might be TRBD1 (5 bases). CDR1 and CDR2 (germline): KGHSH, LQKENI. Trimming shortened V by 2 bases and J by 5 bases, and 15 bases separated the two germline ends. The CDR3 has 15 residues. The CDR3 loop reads CASSPVRGGSYGYTF. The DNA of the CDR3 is TGTGCCAGCTCACCAGTCCGGGGGGGGTCTTATGGCTACACCTTC.